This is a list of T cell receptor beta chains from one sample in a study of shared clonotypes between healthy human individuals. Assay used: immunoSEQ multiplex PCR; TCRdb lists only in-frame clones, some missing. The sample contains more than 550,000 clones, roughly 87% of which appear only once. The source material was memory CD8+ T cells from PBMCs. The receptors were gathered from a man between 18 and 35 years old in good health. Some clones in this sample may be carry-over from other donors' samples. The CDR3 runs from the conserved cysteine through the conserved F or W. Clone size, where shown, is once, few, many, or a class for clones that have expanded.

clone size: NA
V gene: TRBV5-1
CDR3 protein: CASSFGRWQGVMTGELFF

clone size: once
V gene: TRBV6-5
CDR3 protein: CASSSGRRYYNEQFF

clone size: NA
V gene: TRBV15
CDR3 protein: CATSRDLAQFQEKLFF

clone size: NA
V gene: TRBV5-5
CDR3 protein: CASSLRQNQETQYF

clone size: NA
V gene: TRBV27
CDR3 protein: CASSWGTSGNEQYF

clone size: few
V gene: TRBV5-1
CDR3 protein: CASSLRAGVLYEQYF

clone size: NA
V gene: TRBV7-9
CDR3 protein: CASSDRLAGPSYNEQFF

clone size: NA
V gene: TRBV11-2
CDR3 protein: CASSHTSNEQYF

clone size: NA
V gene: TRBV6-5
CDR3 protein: CASSFLSGGKPYEQYF

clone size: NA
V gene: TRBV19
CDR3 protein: CASSMAPGLLYSNQPQHF